This TCR beta chain was sequenced for a study of blood T cell repertoires in COVID-19. About the research overall: The United States, Italy and Spain provided the acute and convalescent COVID-19 samples. PBMCs, B-cell-depleted T cells, or T cells were the source of the cDNA or gDNA that made up the material.

The V and J ends lost 6 bases and 5 bases respectively, with 7 bases between them. Germline V gene lookup returns CDR1 LNHDA and CDR2 SQIVND (reference sequence). The CDR3 runs 11 residues. Repertoires were generated with immunoSEQ multiplex PCR, while TCRdb's copy carries only in-frame clones and drops some. The data contain tens of thousands of clones, approximately 71% of them singletons. Sequences were obtained from peripheral blood. The V and J genes are TRBV19 and TRBJ1-2; D gene uncertain. The TCR was taken from a woman aged 45-65 years with acute or convalescent COVID-19. CDR3 loop: CASRRAYGYTF. The CDR3 nucleotides read TGTGCCAGTAGGAGGGCTTATGGCTACACCTTC.